This TCR beta chain was identified during a study of blood T cell repertoires in COVID-19. The CDR3 is made up of 16 amino acids. Unmatched junction bases numbered 8, after V lost 0 bases and J lost 9 bases. CDR1 is LGHNA, CDR2 YNFKEQ, per germline. In the original workflow: Using reference gene primer amplification, nucleated cell counts were estimated. Using immunoSEQ multiplex PCR, the repertoire was profiled, and TCRdb retains in-frame clones only, with some absent. From that table come the V and J calls and clone size; the DNA was used to work out D and trimming. The table records 70,000 or so clones, approximately 87% of them present only once.

The sequence derives from a man aged 50 to 60 with active COVID-19. The chain employs TRBV4-2 and TRBJ2-1; 10 bases are a match to TRBD2. The sample consisted of peripheral blood. DNA of the CDR3: TGTGCCAGCAGCCAAGAAAACCTAGCGGGAGTCGGTGAGCAGTTCTTC. Translated, it gives CASSQENLAGVGEQFF.